This T cell receptor beta chain was recovered during a study of CD8+CD57+ T cells in acquired aplastic anemia. Study-wide context: Average DNA yield from sorted CD4+ and CD8+ cells was about 3 ug.

With regard to this clonotype: Antigen unknown. At one end, the junction sequence differs from germline, possibly due to a read error.

Genomic DNA provided the template from which TCR beta VDJ and CDR3 profiles were obtained. One entry per CDR3 protein results from TCRdb running MiXCR on the reads. The table lists some 220,000 distinct CDR3 sequences, 34% of them singletons. The CDR3 is 18 amino acids. Germline CDR1 is SGHAT and CDR2 is FQDESV (reference sequence). Points from the study as a whole: Patients and controls shared around 30 CD8+ CDR3 sequences. Patients versus controls showed no significant CD8+ Simpson's diversity difference.

The specimen sequenced was sorted CD4+, CD8+, or CD8+CD57+ T cells (not recorded which) from PBMCs. This receptor was identified in a human donor in good health, serving as a control. J is TRBJ1-2 and V is TRBV11-1, with D perhaps matching TRBD1 (5 bases). The CDR3 region has the DNA TGCGCCAGCAGCATAGCAAGTTTCTACGGTCCAGGGTTGGGTGGCTACACCTTC. Its translation: CASSIASFYGPGLGGYTF.